This T cell receptor beta chain was identified in a study of T cells in Graves' hyperthyroidism and ophthalmopathy. Study information: Peripheral blood draws took place at initial diagnosis, ahead of any treatment.

This clonotype has ten or more counts. As yet, its antigen is unknown. Amplified TCR beta CDR3 regions came from RNA transcripts. HTBI primers drove first-round RT-PCR of the TCR CDR3. TCRdb fed the multiplex PCR reads into MiXCR, producing one record per CDR3 protein. The sample carries about 680,000 distinct CDR3 sequences, around 40% recorded once. PBMCs were derived from about 10 ml fresh peripheral blood. Study-wide findings and caveats: Through a model of 13 V-J features, ophthalmopathy was separated from stable hyperthyroidism.

J was trimmed by 4 bases and V by 2 bases; bases with no gene match: 5. CDR1 and CDR2 from the germline V gene are SGHVS and FQNEAQ. This CDR3 spans 14 amino acids. The sequence derives from a middle-aged woman with Graves' hyperthyroidism. Sequencing was done on a sample of blood. The V call is TRBV7-8, the J call TRBJ2-7; the match to TRBD1 covers 7 bases. CDR3 sequence: CASSLSLQGYEQYF. The DNA of the CDR3 is TGTGCCAGCAGCTTATCCCTACAGGGGTACGAGCAGTACTTC.